This TCR beta chain was documented in a study of early T cells in non-severe SARS-CoV-2 infection. TCRdb re-called the 5' RACE reads with MiXCR, one entry per CDR3 protein. The sample contains under 85,000 distinct CDR3 sequences, 10% to 15% of which appear only once. Germline V CDR1 and CDR2: SEHNR, FQNEAQ (reference sequence). Trimming shortened V by 1 base and J by 5 bases, and 12 bases separated the two germline ends. CDR3 length: 14 amino acids. The chain has TRBV7-9 and TRBJ2-7; D is unresolved. The input for sequencing was whole blood, taken at baseline. This sequence was found in an adult who was a healthcare worker with PCR-confirmed SARS-CoV-2 infection or an uninfected control (not recorded which). The donor label of this sample is uncertain. The CDR3 coding sequence is TGTGCCAGCAGCTTAGGTGCAGTATCGGACGAGCAGTACTTC. Translated, it gives CASSLGAVSDEQYF.